A selection of T cell receptor beta chains follows, all from one sample in a study of response to subunit inactivated influenza vaccine. Using its own MiXCR run on the RT-PCR reads, TCRdb lists one record per CDR3 protein. The sample lists under 550,000 distinct CDR3 sequences, under 9% occurring once. Material: PBMCs from blood, obtained around 25 months after vaccination. The receptors stem from a man between 50 and 70 years old who received an inactivated influenza vaccine. Each CDR3 is given with its conserved first and last residue. D genes are given only for firm matches. Clone size, where shown, is once, few, many, or a class for clones that have expanded.

NA	TRBV18	TRBJ2-1	NA	CASSPPDSNNEQFF	TGTGCCAGCTCACCCCCGGACAGTAACAATGAGCAGTTCTTC
few	TRBV5-1	TRBJ1-2	NA	CASSTVPGAGYGYTF	TGCGCCAGCAGTACAGTTCCAGGGGCTGGCTATGGCTACACCTTC
few	TRBV3-1	TRBJ1-1	NA	CASSPTGSSLEAFF	TGTGCCAGCAGCCCAACAGGGTCGTCCCTGGAAGCTTTCTTT
many	TRBV5-1	TRBJ1-5	NA	CASSPGQNSNQPQHF	TGCGCCAGCAGCCCGGGACAAAATAGCAATCAGCCCCAGCATTTT
NA	TRBV4-1	TRBJ2-5	NA	CASSQDRLARETQYF	TGCGCCAGCAGCCAAGATCGGCTAGCGAGAGAGACCCAGTACTTC
few	TRBV6-2/TRBV6-3	TRBJ2-4	TRBD2	CASSYSATSGTAAKNIQYF	TGTGCCAGCAGTTACTCGGCCACTAGCGGGACCGCGGCCAAAAACATTCAGTACTTC
NA	TRBV19	TRBJ2-2	NA	CASMVQRNTGELFF	TGTGCCAGTATGGTACAGAGGAACACCGGGGAGCTGTTTTTT
many	TRBV7-2	TRBJ1-5	NA	CASSNQTAAQHF	TGTGCCAGCAGCAACCAGACAGCGGCACAGCATTTT
many	TRBV20-1	TRBJ1-5	TRBD1	CSARRGTDSNQPQHF	TGCAGTGCTAGACGAGGGACAGATAGCAATCAGCCCCAGCATTTT
few	TRBV6-2/TRBV6-3	TRBJ1-5	NA	CASSYWFFDSNQPQHF	TGTGCCAGCAGTTACTGGTTTTTTGATAGCAATCAGCCCCAGCATTTT
many	TRBV29-1	TRBJ2-2	NA	CSVSLAGELFF	TGCAGCGTATCTTTGGCCGGGGAGCTGTTTTTT
many	TRBV5-1	TRBJ2-1	NA	CASRLLDRDNEQFF	TGCGCCAGCAGGCTACTTGACAGAGACAATGAGCAGTTCTTC
NA	TRBV20-1	TRBJ2-5	TRBD2	CSAPSGSRVETQYF	TGCAGTGCTCCGAGCGGGAGCCGTGTGGAGACCCAGTACTTC
few	TRBV2	TRBJ2-1	TRBD2	CASSGGTSGALGFF	TGTGCCAGCAGTGGGGGGACTAGCGGGGCCCTGGGGTTCTTC
few	TRBV11-2	TRBJ1-4	TRBD1	CASSSYPGQGGLNDEKLFF	TGTGCCAGCAGCTCGTATCCGGGACAGGGCGGGTTAAACGATGAAAAACTGTTTTTT
few	TRBV5-1	TRBJ2-6	NA	CASGPLGSGANVLTF	TGCGCCAGCGGACCTTTAGGCTCTGGGGCCAACGTCCTGACTTTC
many	TRBV7-9	TRBJ2-7	NA	CASSSRQPATYEQYF	TGTGCCAGCAGCTCTAGACAGCCCGCTACCTACGAGCAGTACTTC
few	TRBV12-3/TRBV12-4	TRBJ2-3	TRBD2	CASSHGLAGSADTQYF	TGTGCCAGCAGCCATGGACTAGCGGGGTCCGCAGATACGCAGTATTTT
few	TRBV6-1	TRBJ1-4	TRBD1	CASSGGQGALPTNEKLFF	TGTGCCAGCAGTGGGGGACAGGGGGCCCTTCCAACTAATGAAAAACTGTTTTTT
many	TRBV19	TRBJ2-1	TRBD2	CASSMGLAGKNEQFF	TGTGCCAGTAGTATGGGACTAGCGGGGAAAAATGAGCAGTTCTTC
once	TRBV27	TRBJ2-1	NA	CASSLFSAYNEQFF	TGTGCCAGCAGTTTATTTTCCGCCTACAATGAGCAGTTCTTC
few	TRBV27	TRBJ2-5	NA	CASSPRDGKQETQYF	TGTGCCAGCAGTCCCCGGGACGGAAAACAAGAGACCCAGTACTTC